Below are 4 T cell receptor beta chains sequenced from a single sample in a study of shared clonotypes between healthy human individuals. The data were produced by immunoSEQ multiplex PCR, yet TCRdb's version contains in-frame clones alone and is incomplete. The sample contains about 2.1 million clones, more than 85% of which appear only once. Naive CD8 isolation took CD45RO-negative cells positively selected for CCR7 and excluded terminally differentiated effector memory CD45RA+ cells. Sequencing input: naive CD8+ T cells from PBMCs. These receptors were obtained from a man in his late teens or twenties in good health. Some clones in this sample may be carry-over from other donors' samples.

The chain links TRBV6-5 to TRBJ2-7; no clear D. Germline values: CDR1 MNHEY, CDR2 SVGAGI. V lost 0 bases and J lost 0, with 12 bases in between. The CDR3 has 16 residues. CDR3 residues: CASSYSSHLRSYEQYF. The CDR3 DNA reads TGTGCCAGCAGTTACTCGAGCCACTTACGCTCCTACGAGCAGTACTTC.

The chain has TRBV6-4 and TRBJ2-3; D may be TRBD1 (5 bases). Trimming took 2 bases from V and 7 from J, leaving 10 bases between them. Germline assignment: CDR1 MRHNA and CDR2 SNTAGT. This CDR3 comprises 13 residues. CDR3 protein: CASSDGAKNTQYF. DNA of the CDR3: TGTGCCAGCAGTGACGGGGCCAAAAATACGCAGTATTTT.

This clone was counted between two and nine times. The CDR3 DNA is TGTGCCAGCAGTTTGCCCGGTGAGGGGCCGAACACTGAAGCTTTCTTT. Translation gives CASSLPGEGPNTEAFF. The J gene is TRBJ1-1, the V gene TRBV27; D is perhaps TRBD1 (5 bases). Germline V gene sequence: CDR1 MNHEY, CDR2 SMNVEV (reference sequence). The germline V and J ends were trimmed by 3 bases and 1 base, with 15 bases remaining between them. The CDR3 is 16 residues long.

The chain couples TRBV4-2 to TRBJ2-4; D possibly uses TRBD1 or TRBD2 (6 bases each). The V end was cut by 4 bases, the J end by 1 base, with 11 bases between. Germline CDR1 and CDR2: LGHNA and YNFKEQ. The CDR3 has 15 residues. The chain's CDR3 is CASSPGGGAKNIQYF. CDR3 sequence (DNA): TGTGCCAGCAGCCCCGGAGGGGGTGCCAAAAACATTCAGTACTTC.